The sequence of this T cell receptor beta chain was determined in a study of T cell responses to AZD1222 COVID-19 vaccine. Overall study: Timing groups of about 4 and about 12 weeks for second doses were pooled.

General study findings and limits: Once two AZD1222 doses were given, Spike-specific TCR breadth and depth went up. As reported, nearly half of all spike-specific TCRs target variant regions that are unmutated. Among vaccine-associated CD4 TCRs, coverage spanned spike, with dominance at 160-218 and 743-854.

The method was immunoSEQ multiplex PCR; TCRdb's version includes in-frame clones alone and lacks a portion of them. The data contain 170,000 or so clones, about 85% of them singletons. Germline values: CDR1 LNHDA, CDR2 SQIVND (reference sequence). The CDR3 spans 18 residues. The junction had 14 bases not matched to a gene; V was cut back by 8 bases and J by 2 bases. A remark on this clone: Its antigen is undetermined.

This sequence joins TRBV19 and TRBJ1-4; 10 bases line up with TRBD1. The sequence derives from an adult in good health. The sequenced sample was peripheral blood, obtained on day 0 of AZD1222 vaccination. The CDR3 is CASSRQGAPPGTNEKLFF. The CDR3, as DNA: TGTGCCAGTTCCCGACAGGGGGCACCCCCCGGTACTAATGAAAAACTGTTTTTT.